One sample yielded the 14 T cell receptor beta chains listed below, sequenced in a study of blood T cell repertoires in COVID-19. Some clones are missing from TCRdb's copy, which holds only in-frame ones; the method was immunoSEQ multiplex PCR. The sample holds roughly 280,000 clones, around nine tenths seen once. The specimen sequenced was peripheral blood. The origin of the receptors is a man between 40 and 49 years old with active or convalescent COVID-19.

The V call is TRBV12-3 or TRBV12-4, the J call TRBJ1-2; 8 bases are a match to TRBD1. The ends lost 5 bases at V and 7 bases at J; junction bases unmatched: 3. The CDR3 is made up of 12 amino acids. The CDR3 DNA sequence: TGTGCCAGCAGTGGACAGGGAAGTGGCTACACCTTC. Translation: CASSGQGSGYTF.

The CDR3 reads CACAGRGISPLHF. The CDR3 bases are TGTGCCTGCGCAGGGAGGGGGATTTCACCCCTCCACTTT. The rearrangement links TRBV30 to TRBJ1-6; D might be TRBD1 (6 bases). The germline gives CDR1 GTSNPN, CDR2 SVGIG (reference sequence). Trimming left V 6 bases short and J 9 bases short, with 15 bases between. This CDR3 contains 13 residues. Full variable domain (remainder filled in from reference TRBV30 and TRBJ1-6): SQTIHQWPATLVQPVGSPLSLECTVEGTSNPNLYWYRQAAGRGLQLLFYSVGIGQISSEVPQNLSASRPQDRQFILSSKKLLLSDSGFYLCACAGRGISPLHFGNGTRLTVT.

This chain connects TRBV15 to TRBJ1-5; no clear D gene. The CDR3 contains 15 residues. Germline V gene sequence: CDR1 LNHNV, CDR2 YYDKDF (reference sequence). V dropped 0 bases and J dropped 0 bases, with 6 bases sitting between them. The chain's CDR3 is CATSREPYSNQPQHF. The CDR3 DNA sequence: TGTGCCACCAGCAGAGAACCCTATAGCAATCAGCCCCAGCATTTT.

The V call is TRBV5-1, the J call TRBJ1-6; 7 nucleotides align to TRBD1. Unmatched junction bases numbered 5, after V lost 7 bases and J lost 7 bases. From germline, CDR1 is SGHRS and CDR2 YFSETQ. The CDR3 consists of 13 residues. CDR3 coding DNA: TGCGCCAGCCAAGGACAGGCGAATTCACCCCTCCACTTT. Translating it yields CASQGQANSPLHF.

The chain is built from TRBV6-5 and TRBJ2-1; TRBD2 aligns across 11 bases. CDR1 is MNHEY and CDR2 is SVGAGI in the germline V gene. The CDR3 consists of 15 residues. V was clipped by 7 bases and J by 3 bases; unmatched bases: 5. The CDR3 reads CASTIGTSGYNEQFF. CDR3 DNA sequence: TGTGCCAGCACCATAGGGACTAGCGGCTACAATGAGCAGTTCTTC.

V usage is TRBV7-9 and J usage is TRBJ2-2; D gene uncertain. The CDR3 is made up of 14 amino acids. Trimming removed 5 bases at V and 4 bases at J, with 11 bases between. CDR1 and CDR2 (germline): SEHNR, FQNEAQ (reference sequence). CDR3 protein: CASSPFVATGELFF. In DNA, the CDR3 is TGTGCCAGCAGCCCCTTCGTGGCCACCGGGGAGCTGTTTTTT.

This chain connects TRBV2 to TRBJ2-1, with D perhaps matching TRBD2 (6 bases). The CDR3 totals 14 residues. The V end was cut by 11 bases, the J end by 2 bases, with 16 bases between. Germline lookup yields CDR1 SNHLY and CDR2 FYNNEI. CDR3 in amino acids: CAAGWGGTYNEQFF. CDR3 sequence (DNA): TGTGCCGCGGGGTGGGGCGGAACCTACAATGAGCAGTTCTTC. Together with reference TRBV2 and TRBJ2-1, the CDR3 gives the full variable domain: EPEVTQTPSHQVTQMGQEVILRCVPISNHLYFYWYRQILGQKVEFLVSFYNNEISEKSEIFDDQFSVERPDGSNFTLKIRSTKLEDSAMYFCAAGWGGTYNEQFFGPGTRLTVL.

The gene calls are TRBV12-5 and TRBJ2-7; 11 bases align to TRBD1. The CDR3 covers 16 residues. Germline CDR1 is LGHNT and CDR2 is FRNRAP. V gave up 0 bases and J gave up 4 bases; unmatched junction bases: 5. The CDR3 protein is CASGLVPGQGEYEQYF. The CDR3 DNA follows: TGTGCTAGTGGTTTGGTACCGGGACAGGGGGAATACGAGCAGTACTTC.

This clone was recorded once. V and J are TRBV28 and TRBJ1-2; no definite D call. The CDR3 covers 13 residues. V gave up 4 bases and J gave up 2 bases, with 8 bases separating them. CDR1 MDHEN and CDR2 SYDVKM come from the germline V gene. The CDR3 here is CASSWALNYGYTF. The CDR3 nucleotides are TGTGCCAGCAGTTGGGCCTTGAACTATGGCTACACCTTC.

J is TRBJ2-7 and V is TRBV9, with D tentatively TRBD1 (5 bases). The V gene lost 4 bases and the J gene lost 2 bases, with 16 bases spanning the gap. Germline loops: CDR1 SGDLS, CDR2 YYNGEE. This CDR3 contains 15 residues. CDR3 DNA: TGTGCCAGCAGCACTTTCGCAGGGTTCCCCTACGAGCAGTACTTC. This codes for CASSTFAGFPYEQYF.

This sequence joins TRBV19 and TRBJ1-1; 8 bases match TRBD1. The V segment lost 2 bases and the J segment 6 bases; nucleotides outside the gene matches: 5. CDR1 is LNHDA, CDR2 SQIVND, per germline (reference sequence). The CDR3 runs 14 residues. The CDR3: CASSIRQGAAEAFF. In nucleotides, the CDR3 is TGTGCCAGTAGTATAAGGCAGGGGGCGGCTGAAGCTTTCTTT. The whole variable domain, remainder taken from reference TRBV19 and TRBJ1-1, is DGGITQSPKYLFRKEGQNVTLSCEQNLNHDAMYWYRQDPGQGLRLIYYSQIVNDFQKGDIAEGYSVSREKKESFPLTVTSAQKNPTAFYLCASSIRQGAAEAFFGQGTRLTVV.

The chain employs TRBV7-9 and TRBJ1-1; 7 nucleotides line up with TRBD1. This CDR3 is 12 amino acids long. Germline lookup yields CDR1 SEHNR and CDR2 FQNEAQ (reference sequence). J gave up 8 bases and V 0 bases, and 0 bases lay outside the gene matches. The CDR3: CASSLAGQEAFF. Here the CDR3 DNA reads TGTGCCAGCAGCTTAGCGGGACAGGAAGCTTTCTTT.

This clone has just one count. V and J are TRBV3-1 (or the pseudogene TRBV3-2) and TRBJ2-7; D possibly corresponds to TRBD2 (5 bases). The V gene's germline CDR1 is LGHDT and CDR2 YNNKEL (reference sequence). The germline V and J ends were trimmed by 0 bases and 2 bases, with 11 bases remaining between them. The CDR3 is 15 residues long. The CDR3 DNA is TGTGCCAGCAGCCAAGACACTTCCGGGGCCTACGAGCAGTACTTC. This translates into CASSQDTSGAYEQYF.

This sequence joins TRBV7-9 and TRBJ1-1; no firm D call. Per germline, CDR1 SEHNR and CDR2 FQNEAQ (reference sequence). The V gene lost 5 bases and the J gene lost 1 base, with 5 bases spanning the gap. The CDR3 is made up of 12 amino acids. DNA of the CDR3: TGTGCCAGCAGCCGGGAGAACACTGAAGCTTTCTTT. It translates to CASSRENTEAFF.